The entry below gives a single TCR beta chain sequence along with its context. What it binds is not known. This entry comes from a study of vaccination effects on CD4 cells after COVID-19. General study points: Early post-infection timepoints were missing from the study, which also had few convalescent patients. Of the vaccine-induced clones from healthy vaccinees, merely 1 of 255 recognized common cold coronaviruses as well.

This table comes from immunoSEQ multiplex PCR, and its TCRdb copy is limited to in-frame clones, with some not included. The table shows roughly 27,000 clones, with 55% to 85% occurring only once. ViraFEST used viral peptide pools to expand antigen-specific CD4+ T cells before sequencing. CD4+ T cell isolation took place after 10 days of culture. It was two doses of either the BNT162b2 or mRNA-1273 vaccine that participants received. This clonotype originated in a human donor who received a COVID-19 vaccine. Sequences were derived from CD4+ T cells from PBMCs cultured with HCoV-NL63 spike peptides, sampled after COVID-19 vaccination.

This CDR3 reads CASSLDRETASPLHF. Written as DNA, the CDR3 is TGTGCCAGCAGCTTAGACAGGGAAACGGCTTCACCCCTCCACTTT. This rearrangement joins TRBV11-2 to TRBJ1-6, with a tentative D call TRBD1 (5 bases). Germline V gives CDR1 SGHAT, CDR2 FQNNGV. V lost 0 bases and J 9 bases, leaving 12 bases between the germline ends. This CDR3 contains 15 residues.